A few counts support the clone carrying this TCR beta chain. Antigen: not known. RNA transcripts gave rise to amplified TCR beta CDR3 regions. The HTBI primer set served for first-round RT-PCR of the TCR CDR3. In TCRdb, the multiplex PCR reads were re-called with MiXCR into one record per CDR3 protein. The sample holds some 300,000 distinct CDR3 sequences, about 19% seen once. The data derive from a study of T cells in Graves' hyperthyroidism and ophthalmopathy. General study findings and limits: Most thyroid-expanded clonotypes above 0.001 were also found in blood.

Germline V lookup: CDR1 SGHRS, CDR2 YFSETQ. The length of the CDR3 is 17 residues. V gave up 0 bases and J gave up 6 bases; unmatched junction bases: 6. This TCR came from a man in his fifties or sixties with Graves' ophthalmopathy. The material sequenced was blood. The gene calls are TRBV5-1 and TRBJ2-1; TRBD2 matches 13 bases. The CDR3 loop is CASSLAPGTSGTNEQFF. The CDR3, as DNA: TGCGCCAGCAGCTTGGCGCCCGGGACTAGCGGGACCAATGAGCAGTTCTTC.